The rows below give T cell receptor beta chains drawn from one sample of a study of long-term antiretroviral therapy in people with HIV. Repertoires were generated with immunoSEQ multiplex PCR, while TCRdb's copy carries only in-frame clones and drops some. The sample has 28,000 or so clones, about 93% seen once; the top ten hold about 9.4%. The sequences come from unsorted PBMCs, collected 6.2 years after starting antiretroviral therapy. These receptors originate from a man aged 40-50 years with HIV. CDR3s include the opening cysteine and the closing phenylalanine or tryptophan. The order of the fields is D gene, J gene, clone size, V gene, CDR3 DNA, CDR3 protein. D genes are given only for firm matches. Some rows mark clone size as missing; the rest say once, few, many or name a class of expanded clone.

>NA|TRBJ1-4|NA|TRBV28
TGTGCCAGCGGACGTTTTGAAAAACTGTTTTTT
CASGRFEKLFF
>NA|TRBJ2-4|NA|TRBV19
TGTGCCAGTAGTATAATTAACGGCCAAAACATTCAGTACTTC
CASSIINGQNIQYF
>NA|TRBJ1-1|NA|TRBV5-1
TGCGCCAGCAGCTTGGAAGGAGGAATGAACACTGAAGCTTTCTTT
CASSLEGGMNTEAFF
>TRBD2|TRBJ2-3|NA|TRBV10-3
TGTGCCATCGGGGAAGTAGCGGGAGGGTTGACAGATACGCAGTATTTT
CAIGEVAGGLTDTQYF
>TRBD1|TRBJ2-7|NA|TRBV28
TGTGCCAGCTATCCCCCGTTCGGACAGGGGTCCTACGAGCAGTACTTC
CASYPPFGQGSYEQYF
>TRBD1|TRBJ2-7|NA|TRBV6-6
TGTGCCAGCAGTTTCTCTGGACAGGGGCTTTCCTACGAGCAGTACTTC
CASSFSGQGLSYEQYF
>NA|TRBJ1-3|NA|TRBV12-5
TGTGCTAGTGGTTCGGTGGGCGGCCCATCTGGAAACACCATATATTTT
CASGSVGGPSGNTIYF
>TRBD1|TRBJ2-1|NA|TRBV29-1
TGCAGCGTTGAAGGGATGACGACAGGGAAACTTGAGCAGTTCTTC
CSVEGMTTGKLEQFF
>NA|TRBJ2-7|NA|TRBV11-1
TGTGCCAGCAGCTTAGAGGGGGGCAGCTCCTACGAGCAGTACTTC
CASSLEGGSSYEQYF
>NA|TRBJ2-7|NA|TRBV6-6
TGTGCCAGCAGTTACACGGGGACACATGGCGAGCAGTACTTC
CASSYTGTHGEQYF
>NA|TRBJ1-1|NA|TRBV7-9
TGTGCCAGCAGCTTAGCGGGGGGAGGGGAAGCTTTCTTT
CASSLAGGGEAFF
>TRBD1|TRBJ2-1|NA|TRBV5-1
TGCGCCAGCAGCCCACCGGGACAGGGGGTCCATGAGCAGTTCTTC
CASSPPGQGVHEQFF
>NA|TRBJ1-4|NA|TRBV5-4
TGTGCCAGCAGCAACCGGGAAGAGGGGGAAAAACTGTTTTTT
CASSNREEGEKLFF
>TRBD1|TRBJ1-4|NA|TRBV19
TGTGCCAGTAGCCGCGGACAGGGGGCAGGTGAAAAACTGTTTTTT
CASSRGQGAGEKLFF
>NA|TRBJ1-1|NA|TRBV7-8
TGTGCCAGCAGCATCGCCGCGGTTCAAGAGTATGAAGCTTTCTTT
CASSIAAVQEYEAFF
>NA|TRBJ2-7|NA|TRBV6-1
TGTGCCAGCAGTCGGGGTCACGAGCAGTACTTC
CASSRGHEQYF
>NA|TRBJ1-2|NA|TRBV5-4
TGTGCCAGCAGCTTGGGAGGGTCTATCGATGGCTACACCTTC
CASSLGGSIDGYTF
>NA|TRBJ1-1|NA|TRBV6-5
TGTGCCAGCAGCTTGCCGGGACTCCCGAACACTGAAGCTTTCTTT
CASSLPGLPNTEAFF
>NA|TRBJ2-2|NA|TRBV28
TGTGCCAGCAAACCGGGAGTCTACACCGGGGAGCTGTTTTTT
CASKPGVYTGELFF
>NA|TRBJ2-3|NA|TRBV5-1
TGCGCCAGCAGCGGCGTCCTCTCTAGCACAGATACGCAGTATTTT
CASSGVLSSTDTQYF
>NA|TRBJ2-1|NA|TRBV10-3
TGTGCCTCCAGACCGGTGTCGTCCTACAATGAGCAGTTCTTC
CASRPVSSYNEQFF
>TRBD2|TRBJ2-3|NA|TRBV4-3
TGCGCCAGCAGCCAAGATCTGGTAGCGGGAGGTGCAGATACGCAGTATTTT
CASSQDLVAGGADTQYF
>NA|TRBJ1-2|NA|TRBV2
TGTGCCAGCAGTGAAGATCAAGGGAATTATGGCTACACCTTC
CASSEDQGNYGYTF
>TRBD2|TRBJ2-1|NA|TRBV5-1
TGCGCCAGCAGTCCTAGCGGGACCTCCTACAATGAGCAGTTCTTC
CASSPSGTSYNEQFF
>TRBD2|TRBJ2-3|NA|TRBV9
TGTGCCAGCAGTGGGAGTATAGCGGGATCAGATACGCAGTATTTT
CASSGSIAGSDTQYF
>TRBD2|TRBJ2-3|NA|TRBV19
TGTGCCAGTTCAGGAGGCGGGAGCGCAGATACGCAGTATTTT
CASSGGGSADTQYF
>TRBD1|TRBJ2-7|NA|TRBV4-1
TGCGCCAGCAGCCAACCACGGACAGGCGGCGAGCAGTACTTC
CASSQPRTGGEQYF
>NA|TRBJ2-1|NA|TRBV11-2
TGTGCCAGCAGCTTAGGGATTGAGCAGTTCTTC
CASSLGIEQFF
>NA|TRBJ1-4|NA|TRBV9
TGTGCCAGCAGCCTCAGGACGGGAACTAATGAAAAACTGTTTTTT
CASSLRTGTNEKLFF
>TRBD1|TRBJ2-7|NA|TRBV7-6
TGTGCCAGCAGTAAGACAGGGGGCATCGACGAGCAGTACTTC
CASSKTGGIDEQYF
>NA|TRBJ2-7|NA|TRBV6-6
TGTGCCAGCAGTTACGGGGAAAGTCTCTCCTACGAGCAGTACTTC
CASSYGESLSYEQYF
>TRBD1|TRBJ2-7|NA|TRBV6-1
TGTGCCAGCACCAGACAGGGAAGCTCCTACGAGCAGTACTTC
CASTRQGSSYEQYF
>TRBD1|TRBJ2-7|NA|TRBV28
TGTGCCAGCAGTTCCGGGACAGGGAACTACGAGCAGTACTTC
CASSSGTGNYEQYF
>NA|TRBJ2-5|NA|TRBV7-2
TGTGCCAGCAGCGCCCTGACAGGACTCAGGGAGACCCAGTACTTC
CASSALTGLRETQYF
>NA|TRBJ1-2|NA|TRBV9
TGTGCCAGCAGTGGGGGGACAAGCTATGGCTACACCTTC
CASSGGTSYGYTF
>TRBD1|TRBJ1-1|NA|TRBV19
TGTGCCAGTACCCGAGGGACAGCTTTACTGAACACTGAAGCTTTCTTT
CASTRGTALLNTEAFF
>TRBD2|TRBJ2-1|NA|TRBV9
TGTGCCAGCAGTGGAGCGGGAGTAGGTAGTGAGCAGTTCTTC
CASSGAGVGSEQFF
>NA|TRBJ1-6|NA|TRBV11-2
TGTGCCAGCAGCTCGGATAACGTAATAGCGACACCCCTCCACTTT
CASSSDNVIATPLHF
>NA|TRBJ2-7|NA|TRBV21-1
TGTGCCAGCAGAAACTCTGGTCCGGACTACGAGCAGTACTTC
CASRNSGPDYEQYF
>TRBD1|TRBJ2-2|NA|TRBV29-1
TGCAGCGCCGCCCAGGGGGCGAACACCGGGGAGCTGTTTTTT
CSAAQGANTGELFF
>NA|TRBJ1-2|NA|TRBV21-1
TGTGCCAGCTACCTTTTCAAGCGGACAGGGGGCCGGCGCTATGGCTACACCTTC
CASYLFKRTGGRRYGYTF
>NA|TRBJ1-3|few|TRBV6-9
TGTGCCAGCAGCTTGCGGGGGACCGACTCTGGAAACACCATATATTTT
CASSLRGTDSGNTIYF
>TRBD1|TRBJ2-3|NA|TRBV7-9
TGTGCCAGCAGCGCTACAGGGGGCGCGTTTGATACGCAGTATTTT
CASSATGGAFDTQYF
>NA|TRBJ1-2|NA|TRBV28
TGTGCCAGCAGTGGGATCCCGGGACCTAATGGCTACACCTTC
CASSGIPGPNGYTF
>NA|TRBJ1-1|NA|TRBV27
TGTGCCAGCAGCCGGCCGGGGGGGCATACTGAAGCTTTCTTT
CASSRPGGHTEAFF
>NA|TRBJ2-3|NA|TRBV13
TGTGCCAGCAGCTCTGACTTGGAGAGCACAGATACGCAGTATTTT
CASSSDLESTDTQYF
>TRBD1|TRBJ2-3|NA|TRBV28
TGTGCCAGCAGTCGGGACAGGAGCACAGATACGCAGTATTTT
CASSRDRSTDTQYF
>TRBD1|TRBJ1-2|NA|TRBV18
TGTGCCAGCTCACCATCCGGACAGGTCAACTATGGCTACACCTTC
CASSPSGQVNYGYTF
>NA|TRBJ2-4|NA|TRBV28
TGTGCCAGCAGTTCCCTCGGTCGACAGGAACTAGCCAAAAACATTCAGTACTTC
CASSSLGRQELAKNIQYF
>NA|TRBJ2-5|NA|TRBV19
TGTGCCACCGGTAATTCCAGGGGTGGGGAGACCCAGTACTTC
CATGNSRGGETQYF
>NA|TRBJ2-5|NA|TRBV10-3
TGTGCCATCAGGGAGACCCAGTACTTC
CAIRETQYF
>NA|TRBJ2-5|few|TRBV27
TGTGCCAGCAGTTTATTAATCGGGGCTACGGAGACCCAGTACTTC
CASSLLIGATETQYF
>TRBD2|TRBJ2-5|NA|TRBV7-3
TGTGCCAGCAGCCCCGGGACTAGCGTACAAGAGACCCAGTACTTC
CASSPGTSVQETQYF
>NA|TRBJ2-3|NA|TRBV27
TGTGCCAGCATGGGAGGAGACACAGATACGCAGTATTTT
CASMGGDTDTQYF
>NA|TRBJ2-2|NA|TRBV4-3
TGCGCCAGCAGCCTCGACGTCCGGGTTACGAACACCGGGGAGCTGTTTTTT
CASSLDVRVTNTGELFF